These 18 T cell receptor beta chains were all obtained from the same sample, sequenced in a study of T cell responses to AZD1222 COVID-19 vaccine. Here immunoSEQ multiplex PCR was the method, and the copy in TCRdb shows in-frame clones only, minus some. This sample has more than 95,000 clones, with approximately 88% found just once. The sample in question was peripheral blood, obtained on day 0 of AZD1222 vaccination. These receptors were collected from an adult in good health.

The rearrangement uses TRBV7-8 and TRBJ2-5, with D uncertain. The germline V gene encodes CDR1 SGHVS and CDR2 FQNEAQ. V was shortened by 3 bases and J by 1 base, with 6 bases between the two germline ends. The CDR3 length is 13 residues. The DNA of the CDR3 is TGTGCCAGCAGCTTCACGGCCCAAGAGACCCAGTACTTC. Translating it yields CASSFTAQETQYF.

About this clone: Distinct nucleotide sequences in the sample also encode this CDR3. The chain combines TRBV6-5 with TRBJ1-5; D gene uncertain. The CDR3 loop spans 14 amino acids. Germline CDR1 is MNHEY and CDR2 is SVGAGI. Trimming cost V 2 bases and J 7 bases, with 12 bases left between them. This CDR3 reads CASSYGGEGQPQHF. CDR3 bases: TGTGCCAGCAGTTACGGCGGGGAGGGCCAGCCCCAGCATTTT.

The rearrangement joins TRBV18 to TRBJ2-7; 8 nucleotides align to TRBD1. Germline assignment: CDR1 KGHSH and CDR2 LQKENI. The CDR3 has 15 residues. The J segment lost 0 bases and the V segment lost 5 bases, leaving 6 bases of the junction unmatched. CDR3: CASSMGQANSYEQYF. CDR3 DNA sequence: TGTGCCAGCTCAATGGGACAGGCAAACTCCTACGAGCAGTACTTC.

The chain carries TRBV20-1 and TRBJ1-2; the D gene is possibly TRBD1 (6 bases). In germline, CDR1 is DFQATT, CDR2 SNEGSKA (reference sequence). The CDR3 runs 13 residues. Between the trimmed V and J ends, which lost 3 bases and 3 bases, there was a span of 11 bases. In DNA, the CDR3 is TGCAGTGCTAGTAGAAGGGGGTACTATGGCTACACCTTC. This sequence encodes CSASRRGYYGYTF.

The chain employs TRBV29-1 and TRBJ1-1, with a possible D match to TRBD1 (6 bases). V lost 4 bases and J 0 bases, leaving 9 bases between the germline ends. The CDR3 spans 13 residues. The germline V gene has CDR1 SQVTM and CDR2 ANQGSEA. CDR3 region: CSVGGQMNTEAFF. DNA for the CDR3: TGCAGCGTTGGGGGGCAGATGAACACTGAAGCTTTCTTT.

V and J are TRBV6-1 and TRBJ1-5, with 7 bases identical to TRBD1. J gave up 5 bases and V 3 bases, and 7 bases lay outside the gene matches. The V gene's germline CDR1 is MNHNS and CDR2 SASEGT. This CDR3 contains 15 residues. The CDR3 reads CASSEQTGLDQPQHF. The CDR3 DNA reads as TGTGCCAGCAGTGAGCAGACAGGGTTGGATCAGCCCCAGCATTTT.

The chain couples TRBV9 to TRBJ1-2; 10 bases match TRBD1. From germline, CDR1 is SGDLS and CDR2 YYNGEE. After removal of 4 bases from V and 3 bases from J, the junction contained 3 bases not matched to a gene. The CDR3 runs 14 residues. Here the CDR3 reads CASSYGTGDYGYTF. Written as DNA, the CDR3 is TGTGCCAGCAGCTACGGGACAGGGGACTATGGCTACACCTTC.

V and J are TRBV19 and TRBJ2-2, with D possibly being TRBD2 (6 bases). This CDR3 comprises 15 residues. The germline CDR1 and CDR2 sequences are LNHDA and SQIVND (reference sequence). Between the trimmed V and J ends, which lost 7 bases and 1 base, there was a span of 13 bases. CDR3 residues: CASTPGLLNTGELFF. The CDR3 DNA reads TGTGCCAGTACCCCGGGACTGCTGAACACCGGGGAGCTGTTTTTT.

The chain links TRBV10-3 to TRBJ2-2; 16 nucleotides line up with TRBD2. The CDR3 runs to 16 residues. J lost 5 bases, V lost 7 bases, and 4 bases had no gene match. Per germline, CDR1 ENHRY and CDR2 SYGVKD. CDR3 in amino acids: CAITGGLAGGTGELFF. CDR3 in DNA: TGTGCCATCACCGGGGGACTAGCGGGAGGGACCGGGGAGCTGTTTTTT.

This chain links TRBV5-4 with TRBJ2-7; 16 nucleotides line up with TRBD2. The germline gives CDR1 SGHNT, CDR2 YYREEE (reference sequence). Trimming at V came to 3 bases and at J to 6 bases, leaving 3 bases not matched to a gene. This CDR3 contains 15 residues. CDR3: CASSWGLAGGGEQYF. CDR3 coding DNA: TGTGCCAGCAGCTGGGGACTAGCGGGAGGGGGCGAGCAGTACTTC.

The rearrangement uses TRBV10-3 and TRBJ2-5, with D possibly matching TRBD2 (5 bases). V lost 0 bases to trimming and J lost 5 bases, with 13 bases between them. CDR3 length equals 15 residues. Germline CDR1 and CDR2: ENHRY and SYGVKD. CDR3 amino acids: CAISESNSAGETQYF. For the CDR3, the DNA is TGTGCCATCAGTGAGTCTAACTCCGCGGGCGAGACCCAGTACTTC.

CDR3 in amino acids: CASNRPNEKLFF. DNA of the CDR3: TGTGCCAGCAACAGGCCTAATGAAAAACTGTTTTTT. V usage is TRBV6-6 and J usage is TRBJ1-4; perhaps TRBD1 as D (5 bases). The CDR3 spans 12 residues. Trimming removed 7 bases from V and 3 bases from J, with 6 bases in between. Germline V gene sequence: CDR1 MNHNY, CDR2 SVGAGI (reference sequence).

This clone was counted a few times. The CDR3 loop reads CAWERGQGLSGYTF. As DNA, the CDR3 is TGTGCCTGGGAACGAGGACAGGGACTGAGTGGCTACACCTTC. The chain links TRBV30 to TRBJ1-2; 8 bases are shared with TRBD1. Germline CDR1 reads GTSNPN; CDR2 reads SVGIG (reference sequence). Germline trimming cut 5 bases from V and 7 bases from J; bases unmatched to any gene: 12. The CDR3 consists of 14 residues.

This clone was observed a handful of times. The rearrangement uses TRBV6-5 and TRBJ1-6; D remains unclear. Between the trimmed V and J ends, which lost 0 bases and 4 bases, there was a span of 7 bases. This CDR3 is 15 amino acids long. Germline V gives CDR1 MNHEY, CDR2 SVGAGI. This chain's CDR3 is CASSYSRSYNSPLHF. DNA for the CDR3: TGTGCCAGCAGTTACTCGAGATCTTATAATTCACCCCTCCACTTT.

The genes are TRBV19 and TRBJ1-1; TRBD1 matches 9 bases. The germline CDR1 and CDR2 sequences are LNHDA and SQIVND (reference sequence). V gave up 3 bases and J gave up 5 bases; unmatched junction bases: 4. There are 14 residues in the CDR3. The CDR3 DNA sequence: TGTGCCAGTAGTATCGGGGACAGGGAAACTGAAGCTTTCTTT. This codes for CASSIGDRETEAFF. Based on the CDR3 plus reference TRBV19 and TRBJ1-1, the full variable domain is DGGITQSPKYLFRKEGQNVTLSCEQNLNHDAMYWYRQDPGQGLRLIYYSQIVNDFQKGDIAEGYSVSREKKESFPLTVTSAQKNPTAFYLCASSIGDRETEAFFGQGTRLTVV.

The V and J genes are TRBV12-3 or TRBV12-4 and TRBJ2-5; unclear D gene. The CDR3 consists of 13 residues. Deletions cut 3 bases from V and 5 bases from J, with 10 bases between. The CDR3 DNA sequence: TGTGCCAGCAGTTTTAAGCGCCGGGAGACCCAGTACTTC. Translated, it gives CASSFKRRETQYF.

As for this clone: Additional DNA sequences in this sample encode the identical CDR3. The V call is TRBV3-1 (or the pseudogene TRBV3-2), the J call TRBJ2-1; D call uncertain. CDR1 and CDR2 (germline): LGHDT, YNNKEL (reference sequence). The CDR3 sequence is 11 residues long. V was pared by 4 bases and J by 4 bases, with 2 bases between. The CDR3 DNA reads TGTGCCAGCAGCCTGTACAATGAGCAGTTCTTC. The encoded protein is CASSLYNEQFF.

This clone was recorded once. This rearrangement joins TRBV9 to TRBJ2-2; the match to TRBD2 covers 9 bases. The germline V gene has CDR1 SGDLS and CDR2 YYNGEE. The CDR3 spans 16 residues. With V trimmed by 0 bases and J by 5 bases, 5 bases remained unmatched. As DNA, the CDR3 is TGTGCCAGCAGCGTAGGTAGCGGGAGAGATACCGGGGAGCTGTTTTTT. It specifies CASSVGSGRDTGELFF.